The 2 T cell receptor beta chains below were found in one sample sequenced in a study of CD8 T cells in Susac syndrome. RNA totalling roughly 0.45 to 1 ug underwent reverse transcription with random hexamers. TCRdb fed the immunoSEQ multiplex PCR reads into MiXCR, producing one record per CDR3 protein. The sample includes about 200,000 distinct CDR3 sequences, about 95% of them seen just once. Sequenced sample: CD4+ T cells from PBMCs. These receptors came from a human donor with multiple sclerosis.

The chain recombines TRBV12-3 or TRBV12-4 with TRBJ2-1; a possible D gene is TRBD1 (5 bases). The V gene lost 3 bases and the J gene lost 5 bases, with 17 bases spanning the gap. This CDR3 has 16 residues. The chain's CDR3 is CASSFVGQVRNNEQFF. CDR3 in DNA: TGTGCCAGCAGTTTCGTGGGGCAGGTCCGCAACAATGAGCAGTTCTTC.

The chain uses TRBV14 and TRBJ2-1, with 8 bases aligning to TRBD2. Germline CDR1 is SGHDN and CDR2 is FVKESK. The CDR3 consists of 16 residues. Trimming removed 1 base from V and 6 bases from J; junction bases left unmatched: 8. CDR3 loop: CASSQATTSVGNEQFF. Here the CDR3 DNA reads TGTGCCAGCAGCCAAGCAACGACTAGCGTGGGCAATGAGCAGTTCTTC.